The 12 T cell receptor beta chains below were found in one sample sequenced in a study of blood T cell repertoires in COVID-19. Measured with immunoSEQ multiplex PCR; TCRdb has only the in-frame clones, and not every one. The profile shows about 58,000 clones, roughly 85% of them singletons. What was sequenced was peripheral blood. The receptors stem from a human donor in a cohort sampled during active COVID-19.

The rearrangement links TRBV19 to TRBJ1-3, with a tentative D call TRBD1 (6 bases). The CDR3 contains 14 residues. Germline CDR1 LNHDA, CDR2 SQIVND (reference sequence). Trimming removed 9 bases from V and 0 bases from J, with 12 bases in between. This CDR3 reads CASSLGGSGNTIYF. In DNA, the CDR3 is TGTGCCAGCTCACTAGGGGGCTCTGGAAACACCATATATTTT.

This chain joins TRBV5-1 and TRBJ2-7, with a possible D match to TRBD1 (5 bases). The CDR3 totals 12 residues. Germline loops: CDR1 SGHRS, CDR2 YFSETQ. V lost 4 bases to trimming and J lost 3 bases, with 8 bases between them. CDR3 bases: TGCGCCAGCAGCCCGGACAACTACGAGCAGTACTTC. Its protein product is CASSPDNYEQYF.

This sequence joins TRBV7-3 and TRBJ2-1, with TRBD1 as a possible D gene (6 bases). Germline lookup yields CDR1 SGHTA and CDR2 FQGTGA. The CDR3 length is 15 residues. The V and J ends lost 3 bases and 4 bases respectively, with 13 bases between them. Here the CDR3 reads CASSFDQTGYNEQFF. DNA of the CDR3: TGTGCCAGCAGCTTTGATCAAACAGGGTACAATGAGCAGTTCTTC.

The V gene is TRBV7-9, the J gene TRBJ1-2, with TRBD1 as a possible D gene (6 bases). Trimming left V 1 base short and J 3 bases short, with 15 bases between. Germline V CDR1 and CDR2: SEHNR, FQNEAQ (reference sequence). The CDR3 spans 16 residues. CDR3 region: CASSLVPLDSYYGYTF. CDR3 DNA sequence: TGTGCCAGCAGCTTAGTACCTTTGGACAGCTACTATGGCTACACCTTC. Full variable domain (rest looked up from reference TRBV7-9 and TRBJ1-2): DTGVSQNPRHKITKRGQNVTFRCDPISEHNRLYWYRQTLGQGPEFLTYFQNEAQLEKSRLLSDRFSAERPKGSFSTLEIQRTEQGDSAMYLCASSLVPLDSYYGYTFGSGTRLTVV.

In its sample, this clone was seen once. V gene TRBV18 combines with J gene TRBJ2-6; maybe TRBD1 (5 bases). This CDR3 contains 14 residues. The germline CDR1 and CDR2 sequences are KGHSH and LQKENI. The V gene lost 3 bases and the J gene lost 9 bases, with 12 bases spanning the gap. Here the CDR3 reads CASSPPSQGNVLTF. For the CDR3, the DNA is TGTGCCAGCTCACCCCCAAGTCAGGGCAACGTCCTGACTTTC.

The V gene is TRBV7-2, the J gene TRBJ2-3; possible D gene TRBD1, 7 bases. V lost 7 bases to trimming and J lost 0 bases, with 17 bases between them. From germline, CDR1 is SGHTA and CDR2 FQGNSA. The CDR3 covers 16 residues. Written as DNA, the CDR3 is TGTGCCAGCACGAAGCAGGGGGGTCGTAGCACAGATACGCAGTATTTT. Its translation is CASTKQGGRSTDTQYF.

The V gene is TRBV11-2, the J gene TRBJ2-5; D remains unclear. Germline CDR1 is SGHAT and CDR2 is FQNNGV. V was clipped by 0 bases and J by 1 base, with 9 bases between them. The CDR3 contains 15 residues. DNA of the CDR3: TGTGCCAGCAGCTTAGAATATTACGGCCAAGAGACCCAGTACTTC. It yields the protein CASSLEYYGQETQYF.

The chain couples TRBV4-1 to TRBJ2-7; 11 positions agree with TRBD1. V lost 2 bases and J lost 6; bases outside the gene matches: 6. The CDR3 consists of 15 residues. The V gene's germline CDR1 is MGHRA and CDR2 YSYEKL. The CDR3 DNA reads as TGCGCCAGCAGCCAATGGGACAGGGGGGGTTCCGAGCAGTACTTC. Amino acids: CASSQWDRGGSEQYF.

The V call is TRBV2, the J call TRBJ2-2; the D gene is possibly TRBD2 (6 bases). Germline V gene sequence: CDR1 SNHLY, CDR2 FYNNEI. The CDR3 spans 16 residues. Trimming pared 4 bases from V and 5 bases from J, leaving 17 bases between. CDR3 DNA sequence: TGTGCCAGCAGTGCCGGGAGTCGGGGAGGAACCGGGGAGCTGTTTTTT. Protein: CASSAGSRGGTGELFF.

The rearrangement links TRBV24-1 to TRBJ2-5; 10 nucleotides agree with TRBD1. The CDR3 sequence is 15 residues long. The germline gives CDR1 KGHDR, CDR2 SFDVKD. J lost 4 bases, V lost 4 bases, and 5 bases had no gene match. CDR3 loop: CATSDAGTGVETQYF. The CDR3 DNA sequence: TGTGCCACCAGTGACGCCGGGACAGGGGTAGAGACCCAGTACTTC.

V and J are TRBV2 and TRBJ1-2, with 8 nucleotides matching TRBD1. There are 13 residues in the CDR3. Germline V gene lookup returns CDR1 SNHLY and CDR2 FYNNEI. V was clipped by 6 bases and J by 2 bases; unmatched bases: 2. The CDR3 DNA follows: TGTGCCAGCAGCGGGACAGGAAACTATGGCTACACCTTC. This gives the protein CASSGTGNYGYTF.

This clone was picked up a small number of times. This chain joins TRBV5-6 and TRBJ2-3; the match to TRBD2 covers 13 bases. V was clipped by 3 bases and J by 5 bases; unmatched bases: 12. Germline-derived CDR1 and CDR2 are SGHDT and YYEEEE. The CDR3 totals 18 residues. CDR3 sequence reads: CASSSGLAGWGLGDTQYF. The CDR3 nucleotides read TGTGCCAGCAGCTCGGGACTAGCGGGATGGGGTTTGGGAGATACGCAGTATTTT. Combining the CDR3 with reference TRBV5-6 and TRBJ2-3 gives the whole variable domain DAGVTQSPTHLIKTRGQQVTLRCSPKSGHDTVSWYQQALGQGPQFIFQYYEEEERQRGNFPDRFSGHQFPNYSSELNVNALLLGDSALYLCASSSGLAGWGLGDTQYFGPGTRLTVL.